The 32 T cell receptor beta chains below were found in one sample sequenced in a study of control samples from healthy donors and cancer patients. Profiled with immunoSEQ multiplex PCR; TCRdb holds only in-frame clones, not every one. Counted here are roughly 170,000 clones, 90% to 95% occurring once; the ten biggest clones make up around 1.6%. Sequencing was done on a sample of blood. The receptors were sampled from a man between 18 and 35 years old in good health.

This clone was counted between two and nine times. V gene TRBV19 combines with J gene TRBJ1-3; D unclear. V lost 8 bases, J lost 3 bases, and 11 bases lay in between. The germline gives CDR1 LNHDA, CDR2 SQIVND (reference sequence). The CDR3 length is 13 residues. CDR3: CASSPGIGNTIYF. CDR3 bases: TGTGCCAGTTCCCCGGGAATTGGAAACACCATATATTTT.

V usage is TRBV12-3 or TRBV12-4 and J usage is TRBJ2-3, with D perhaps matching TRBD1 (5 bases). V lost 6 bases, J lost 6 bases, and 13 bases lay in between. The CDR3 consists of 13 residues. CDR3 nucleotide sequence: TGTGCCAGCAGAGGGGCAGTCAAGGATACGCAGTATTTT. It translates to CASRGAVKDTQYF.

This clone was found once. V gene TRBV18 combines with J gene TRBJ2-2; no reliable D call. This CDR3 region has 14 residues. The germline gives CDR1 KGHSH, CDR2 LQKENI. V was trimmed by 2 bases and J by 1 base, leaving 5 bases between them. The chain's CDR3 is CASSPERNTGELFF. The CDR3 DNA sequence: TGTGCCAGCTCACCAGAGAGGAACACCGGGGAGCTGTTTTTT.

The gene calls are TRBV5-4 and TRBJ2-2, with no clear D. The germline V gene has CDR1 SGHNT and CDR2 YYREEE (reference sequence). The V end was cut by 0 bases, the J end by 6 bases, with 6 bases between. The CDR3 has 13 amino acids. CDR3 bases: TGTGCCAGCAGCTTGGGTGGGCCCGGGGAGCTGTTTTTT. Translation gives CASSLGGPGELFF.

The chain recombines TRBV24-1 with TRBJ2-6; the D is unclear. Trimming removed 5 bases from V and 0 bases from J, with 13 bases in between. Per germline, CDR1 KGHDR and CDR2 SFDVKD. CDR3 length: 17 amino acids. CDR3 sequence reads: CATSASLGLSGANVLTF. CDR3 nucleotides: TGTGCCACCAGTGCTTCACTCGGCCTCTCTGGGGCCAACGTCCTGACTTTC.

V gene TRBV5-1 combines with J gene TRBJ2-1; TRBD1 matches 8 bases. Germline V CDR1 and CDR2: SGHRS, YFSETQ. The CDR3 is 16 amino acids. With 4 bases clipped from V and 7 bases from J, the junction kept 13 bases outside the gene matches. The CDR3 sequence: CASSMEYQGALNEQFF. CDR3 nucleotides: TGCGCCAGCAGCATGGAATACCAGGGGGCGCTTAATGAGCAGTTCTTC.

This clone appeared a single time. The CDR3 nucleotides read TGTGCCAGCAGTACCCACTCTGGAAACACCATATATTTT. The encoded protein is CASSTHSGNTIYF. V and J are TRBV2 and TRBJ1-3; D is undetermined. The CDR3 loop spans 13 amino acids. Looked up from germline, CDR1 is SNHLY and CDR2 is FYNNEI. The ends were cut back, 5 bases at V and 0 bases at J, with 5 bases in the middle.

V gene TRBV18 combines with J gene TRBJ1-3, with no clear D. CDR1 and CDR2 (germline): KGHSH, LQKENI. The CDR3 runs to 14 residues. Trimming stripped 3 bases from V and 0 bases from J, with 6 bases between. The CDR3 here is CASSPTASGNTIYF. CDR3 DNA: TGTGCCAGCTCACCTACAGCCTCTGGAAACACCATATATTTT. The variable domain in full, completed from reference TRBV18 and TRBJ1-3, reads NAGVMQNPRHLVRRRGQEARLRCSPMKGHSHVYWYRQLPEEGLKFMVYLQKENIIDESGMPKERFSAEFPKEGPSILRIQQVVRGDSAAYFCASSPTASGNTIYFGEGSWLTVV.

The chain links TRBV15 to TRBJ2-2, with TRBD1 matching 11 bases. CDR1 and CDR2 from the germline V gene are LNHNV and YYDKDF (reference sequence). J lost 6 bases, V lost 6 bases, and 3 bases had no gene match. This CDR3 is built from 14 residues. CDR3 amino acids: CATSKDRGPGELFF. The CDR3 DNA reads TGTGCCACCAGTAAGGACAGGGGGCCCGGGGAGCTGTTTTTT.

The rearrangement uses TRBV12-5 and TRBJ2-2; tentatively, D is TRBD1 or TRBD2 (5 bases each). This CDR3 has 15 amino acids. From germline, CDR1 is LGHNT and CDR2 FRNRAP. Trimming left V 6 bases short and J 0 bases short, with 11 bases between. This CDR3 is CASGRDGSNTGELFF. In DNA form, the CDR3 reads TGTGCTAGTGGCCGGGACGGATCGAACACCGGGGAGCTGTTTTTT.

The chain is built from TRBV3-1 (or the pseudogene TRBV3-2) and TRBJ1-6; a possible D gene is TRBD1 (5 bases). The germline gives CDR1 LGHDT, CDR2 YNNKEL (reference sequence). Between the trimmed V and J ends, which lost 4 bases and 11 bases, there was a span of 15 bases. CDR3 size: 14 residues. Here the CDR3 reads CASSLGRTSPPLHF. DNA for the CDR3: TGTGCCAGCAGCCTGGGACGGACCTCTCCACCCCTCCACTTT.

This clone occurred once. The chain is built from TRBV14 and TRBJ2-7; no clear D. This CDR3 has 14 residues. The germline gives CDR1 SGHDN, CDR2 FVKESK. Deletions cut 4 bases from V and 2 bases from J, with 12 bases between. The CDR3, as DNA: TGTGCCAGCAGCCCCCCCGGAGCGCCCTACGAGCAGTACTTC. This translates into CASSPPGAPYEQYF.

The gene calls are TRBV2 and TRBJ1-2; D unresolved. V lost 6 bases and J 0 bases, leaving 11 bases between the germline ends. Germline V lookup: CDR1 SNHLY, CDR2 FYNNEI. The length of the CDR3 is 14 residues. CDR3 amino acids: CASRGPPTNYGYTF. The CDR3, as DNA: TGTGCCAGCAGAGGTCCCCCCACTAACTATGGCTACACCTTC. The full variable domain, in which reference TRBV2 and TRBJ1-2 provide the parts outside the CDR3, is EPEVTQTPSHQVTQMGQEVILRCVPISNHLYFYWYRQILGQKVEFLVSFYNNEISEKSEIFDDQFSVERPDGSNFTLKIRSTKLEDSAMYFCASRGPPTNYGYTFGSGTRLTVV.

The chain recombines TRBV3-1 (or the pseudogene TRBV3-2) with TRBJ1-5; D unresolved. This CDR3 has 14 amino acids. Deletions cut 3 bases from V and 1 base from J, with 7 bases between. The germline V gene encodes CDR1 LGHDT and CDR2 YNNKEL (reference sequence). CDR3 sequence (DNA): TGTGCCAGCAGCCAGTCGGACAGCAATCAGCCCCAGCATTTT. Translated, it gives CASSQSDSNQPQHF.

This clone has only one observation. V is TRBV6-5 and J is TRBJ1-2, with D maybe TRBD1 (5 bases). V shed 5 bases and J shed 5 bases, with 12 bases lying between them. The germline gives CDR1 MNHEY, CDR2 SVGAGI. The CDR3 is 13 residues long. CDR3 protein: CASSRQLLYGYTF. The CDR3 DNA is TGTGCCAGCAGTCGACAGCTCCTTTATGGCTACACCTTC.

The rearrangement uses TRBV27 and TRBJ2-1; 13 bases match TRBD2. This CDR3 region has 17 residues. After removal of 4 bases from V and 6 bases from J, the junction contained 9 bases not matched to a gene. In germline, CDR1 is MNHEY, CDR2 SMNVEV (reference sequence). Written as DNA, the CDR3 is TGTGCCAGCAGTTCTCCTCCGGGACTAGCGGGGTTCAATGAGCAGTTCTTC. Its translation: CASSSPPGLAGFNEQFF.

As for this clone: This sample also contains other DNA sequences that code for the same CDR3. The rearrangement links TRBV3-1 (or the pseudogene TRBV3-2) to TRBJ1-2; 9 bases fit TRBD1. Germline CDR1 reads LGHDT; CDR2 reads YNNKEL (reference sequence). The trim removed 4 bases at V and 7 bases at J, leaving 7 bases unmatched. This CDR3 is 14 amino acids long. The CDR3 sequence: CASSPLGQGGGYTF. For the CDR3, the DNA is TGTGCCAGCAGCCCCCTGGGACAGGGCGGTGGCTACACCTTC.

This chain links TRBV24-1 with TRBJ1-6, with 9 bases that match TRBD1. This CDR3 region has 17 residues. Germline lookup yields CDR1 KGHDR and CDR2 SFDVKD. Unmatched junction bases numbered 2, after V lost 3 bases and J lost 0 bases. Here the CDR3 DNA reads TGTGCCACCAGTGATGGGACAGGGAGCTCCTATAATTCACCCCTCCACTTT. Its translation is CATSDGTGSSYNSPLHF.

This clone was counted once. This chain's CDR3 is CASSTVDRGWGSEQFF. Here the CDR3 DNA reads TGTGCCAGCAGCACTGTCGACAGGGGTTGGGGTAGTGAGCAGTTCTTC. The V and J genes are TRBV5-6 and TRBJ2-1; 8 nucleotides match TRBD1. CDR1 and CDR2 (germline): SGHDT, YYEEEE. J gave up 9 bases and V 4 bases, and 15 bases lay outside the gene matches. CDR3 length: 16 residues.

The rearrangement uses TRBV24-1 and TRBJ2-2; 11 nucleotides match TRBD1. The CDR3 contains 14 residues. Losses at the gene ends were 5 bases for V and 9 bases for J; bases not matched to a gene: 4. From germline, CDR1 is KGHDR and CDR2 SFDVKD. The CDR3 loop reads CATSGGQGARELFF. CDR3 nucleotides: TGTGCCACCAGTGGTGGACAGGGGGCGAGGGAGCTGTTTTTT.

J is TRBJ2-3 and V is TRBV5-1; no clear D. This CDR3 has 15 residues. The ends were cut back, 0 bases at V and 6 bases at J, with 14 bases in the middle. Looked up from germline, CDR1 is SGHRS and CDR2 is YFSETQ. CDR3 protein: CASSLDRADIDTQYF. In DNA form, the CDR3 reads TGCGCCAGCAGCTTGGATCGGGCAGATATCGATACGCAGTATTTT.

This clone was picked up one time. The chain carries TRBV28 and TRBJ2-1; tentative D call: TRBD2 (7 bases). From germline, CDR1 is MDHEN and CDR2 SYDVKM. V lost 8 bases and J lost 0, with 14 bases in between. There are 15 residues in the CDR3. CDR3 protein: CASSSRGGSYNEQFF. The CDR3 DNA is TGTGCCAGCTCATCGAGGGGGGGCTCCTACAATGAGCAGTTCTTC.

Comment on this clone: This sample also contains other DNA sequences that code for the same CDR3. This chain joins TRBV5-1 and TRBJ2-7; D remains ambiguous. The germline gives CDR1 SGHRS, CDR2 YFSETQ. The CDR3 is 13 amino acids. Trimming pared 0 bases from V and 4 bases from J, leaving 8 bases between. CDR3 coding DNA: TGCGCCAGCAGCTTGGATTCCATTTACGAGCAGTACTTC. This encodes CASSLDSIYEQYF.

The chain recombines TRBV6-6 with TRBJ1-6; D perhaps matches TRBD1 (5 bases). V was pared by 2 bases and J by 7 bases, with 9 bases between. This CDR3 has 14 amino acids. Germline V lookup: CDR1 MNHNY, CDR2 SVGAGI (reference sequence). In nucleotides, the CDR3 is TGTGCCAGCAGTTACAGGGGTGGCAATTCACCCCTCCACTTT. Translated: CASSYRGGNSPLHF.

The rearrangement uses TRBV25-1 and TRBJ2-2; 7 nucleotides line up with TRBD1. This CDR3 spans 16 amino acids. CDR1 is MGHDK and CDR2 is SYGVNS in the germline V gene. Trimming at V came to 3 bases and at J to 2 bases, leaving 6 bases not matched to a gene. The CDR3 reads CASSDSRDSNTGELFF. CDR3 coding DNA: TGTGCCAGCAGTGACTCCCGGGACAGCAACACCGGGGAGCTGTTTTTT.

J is TRBJ2-7 and V is TRBV27; D call uncertain. Germline CDR1 is MNHEY and CDR2 is SMNVEV (reference sequence). CDR3 size: 15 residues. Trimming removed 6 bases from V and 4 bases from J, with 19 bases in between. The CDR3 bases are TGTGCCAGCAGACATTCAGGTCAGAAAATTTACGAGCAGTACTTC. Protein product: CASRHSGQKIYEQYF.

V usage is TRBV7-3 and J usage is TRBJ1-6; D is ambiguous. Germline CDR1 SGHTA, CDR2 FQGTGA. The V gene lost 4 bases and the J gene lost 7 bases, with 8 bases spanning the gap. The CDR3 has 13 residues. The CDR3 here is CASSSGVNSPLHF. The CDR3, as DNA: TGTGCCAGCAGCTCCGGGGTCAATTCACCCCTCCACTTT. The entire variable domain, with the rest obtained from reference TRBV7-3 and TRBJ1-6, is as follows: GAGVSQTPSNKVTEKGKYVELRCDPISGHTALYWYRQSLGQGPEFLIYFQGTGAADDSGLPNDRFFAVRPEGSVSTLKIQRTERGDSAVYLCASSSGVNSPLHFGNGTRLTVT.

V is TRBV7-9 and J is TRBJ2-7; D unresolved. The V end was cut by 2 bases, the J end by 7 bases, with 18 bases between. Germline CDR1 and CDR2: SEHNR and FQNEAQ (reference sequence). CDR3 length: 15 residues. CDR3 region: CASSLIVKAVEEQYF. DNA for the CDR3: TGTGCCAGCAGCTTAATCGTTAAAGCTGTTGAGGAGCAGTACTTC.

Only one count was recorded for this clone. The chain uses TRBV24-1 and TRBJ2-1; 9 nucleotides align to TRBD1. Germline CDR1 is KGHDR and CDR2 is SFDVKD. Germline trimming cut 5 bases from V and 4 bases from J; bases unmatched to any gene: 5. The CDR3 runs 15 residues. CDR3 DNA sequence: TGTGCCACCAGTGTACAGGGGGCGGGATACAATGAGCAGTTCTTC. Its protein is CATSVQGAGYNEQFF.

The chain employs TRBV10-1 and TRBJ1-5; 8 nucleotides align to TRBD1. CDR1 and CDR2 from the germline V gene are WNHNN and SYGVQD (reference sequence). The CDR3 length is 18 residues. V lost 4 bases and J lost 0; bases outside the gene matches: 11. This chain's CDR3 is CASSGRDRRRSSNQPQHF. In DNA form, the CDR3 reads TGCGCCAGCAGTGGTAGGGACAGGCGACGTTCTAGCAATCAGCCCCAGCATTTT.

A note on this clone: A read error may produce the germline difference seen at one junction end. This chain joins TRBV30 and TRBJ2-1; 13 bases align to TRBD2. This CDR3 contains 12 residues. Per the germline V gene, CDR1 is GTSNPN and CDR2 is SVGIG (reference sequence). CDR3 DNA sequence: TGTGCCTGGAGTACTAGCGGGGGGGCCAGGGTCTTC. Translated: CAWSTSGGARVF.

This clone was found once. The gene calls are TRBV5-4 and TRBJ2-5; TRBD1 aligns across 11 bases. V shed 3 bases, J shed 5 bases, and the junction held 9 bases outside the gene matches. Germline V gene sequence: CDR1 SGHNT, CDR2 YYREEE (reference sequence). The CDR3 runs 16 residues. The CDR3 nucleotides read TGTGCCAGCAGCTCGACGGACAGGGGGCTTAGGGAGACCCAGTACTTC. Its protein product is CASSSTDRGLRETQYF. Full variable domain (outside the CDR3, taken from reference TRBV5-4 and TRBJ2-5): ETGVTQSPTHLIKTRGQQVTLRCSSQSGHNTVSWYQQALGQGPQFIFQYYREEENGRGNFPPRFSGLQFPNYSSELNVNALELDDSALYLCASSSTDRGLRETQYFGPGTRLLVL.